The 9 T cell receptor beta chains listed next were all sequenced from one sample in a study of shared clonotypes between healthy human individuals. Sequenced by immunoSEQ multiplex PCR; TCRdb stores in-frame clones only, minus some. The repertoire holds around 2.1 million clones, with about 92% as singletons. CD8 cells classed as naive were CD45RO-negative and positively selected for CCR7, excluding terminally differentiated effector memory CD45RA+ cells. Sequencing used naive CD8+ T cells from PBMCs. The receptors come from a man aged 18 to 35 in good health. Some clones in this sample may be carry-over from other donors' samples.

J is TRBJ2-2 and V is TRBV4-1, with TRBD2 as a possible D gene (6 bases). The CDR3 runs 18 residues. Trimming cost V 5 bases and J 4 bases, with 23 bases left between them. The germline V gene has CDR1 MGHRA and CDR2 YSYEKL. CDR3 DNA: TGCGCCAGCAGCTTACCGACTAGAGTCGGCGGTCCCACCGGGGAGCTGTTTTTT. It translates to CASSLPTRVGGPTGELFF.

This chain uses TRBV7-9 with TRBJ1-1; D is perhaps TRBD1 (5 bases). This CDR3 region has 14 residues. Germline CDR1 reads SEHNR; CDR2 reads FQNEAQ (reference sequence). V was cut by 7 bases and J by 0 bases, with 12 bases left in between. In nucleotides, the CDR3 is TGTGCCAGCACCAAGGGGCAGATGAACACTGAAGCTTTCTTT. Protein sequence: CASTKGQMNTEAFF.

CDR3 loop: CASSFDRASYEQYF. CDR3 bases: TGTGCCAGCAGTTTCGACAGGGCCTCCTACGAGCAGTACTTC. This chain links TRBV7-9 with TRBJ2-7; 7 positions match TRBD1. This CDR3 region has 14 residues. Losses at the gene ends were 6 bases for V and 0 bases for J; bases not matched to a gene: 5. Germline-derived CDR1 and CDR2 are SEHNR and FQNEAQ (reference sequence).

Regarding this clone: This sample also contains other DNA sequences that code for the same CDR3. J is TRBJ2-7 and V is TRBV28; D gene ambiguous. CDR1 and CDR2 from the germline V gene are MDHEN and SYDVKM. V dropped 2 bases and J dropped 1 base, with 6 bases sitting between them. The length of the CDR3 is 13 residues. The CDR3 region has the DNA TGTGCCAGCAGTTTAACGGCATCCTACGAGCAGTACTTC. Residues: CASSLTASYEQYF.

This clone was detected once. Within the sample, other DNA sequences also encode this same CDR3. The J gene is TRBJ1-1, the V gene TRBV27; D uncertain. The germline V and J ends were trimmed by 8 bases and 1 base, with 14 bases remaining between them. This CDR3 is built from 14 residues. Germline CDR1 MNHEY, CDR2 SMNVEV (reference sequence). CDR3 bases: TGTGCCAGCTCGCTAAGTCCGGGGAACACTGAAGCTTTCTTT. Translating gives CASSLSPGNTEAFF.

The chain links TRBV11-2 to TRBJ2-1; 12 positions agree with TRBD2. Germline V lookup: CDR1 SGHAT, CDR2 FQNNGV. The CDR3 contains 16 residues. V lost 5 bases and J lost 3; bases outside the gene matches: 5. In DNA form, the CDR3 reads TGTGCCAGCAGCACCCGGACTAGCGGGGTCTACAATGAGCAGTTCTTC. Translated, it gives CASSTRTSGVYNEQFF.

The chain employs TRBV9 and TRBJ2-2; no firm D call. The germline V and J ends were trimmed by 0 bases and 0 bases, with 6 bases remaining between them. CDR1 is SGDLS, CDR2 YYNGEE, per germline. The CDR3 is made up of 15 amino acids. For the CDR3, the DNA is TGTGCCAGCAGCGTAGCTGAACCGAACACCGGGGAGCTGTTTTTT. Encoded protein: CASSVAEPNTGELFF.

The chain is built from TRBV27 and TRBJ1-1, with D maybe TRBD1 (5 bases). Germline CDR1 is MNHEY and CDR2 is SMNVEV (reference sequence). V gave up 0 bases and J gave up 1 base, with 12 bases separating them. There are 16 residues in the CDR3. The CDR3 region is CASSLSPRQRNTEAFF. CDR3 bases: TGTGCCAGCAGTTTATCCCCTCGACAGAGGAACACTGAAGCTTTCTTT.

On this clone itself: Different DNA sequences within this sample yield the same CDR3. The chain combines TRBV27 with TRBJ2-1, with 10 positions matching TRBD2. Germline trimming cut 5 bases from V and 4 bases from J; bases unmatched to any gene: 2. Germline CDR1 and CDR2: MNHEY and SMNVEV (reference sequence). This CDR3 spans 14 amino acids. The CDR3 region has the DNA TGTGCCAGCAGTCTACTAGCGGGATACAATGAGCAGTTCTTC. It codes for CASSLLAGYNEQFF.